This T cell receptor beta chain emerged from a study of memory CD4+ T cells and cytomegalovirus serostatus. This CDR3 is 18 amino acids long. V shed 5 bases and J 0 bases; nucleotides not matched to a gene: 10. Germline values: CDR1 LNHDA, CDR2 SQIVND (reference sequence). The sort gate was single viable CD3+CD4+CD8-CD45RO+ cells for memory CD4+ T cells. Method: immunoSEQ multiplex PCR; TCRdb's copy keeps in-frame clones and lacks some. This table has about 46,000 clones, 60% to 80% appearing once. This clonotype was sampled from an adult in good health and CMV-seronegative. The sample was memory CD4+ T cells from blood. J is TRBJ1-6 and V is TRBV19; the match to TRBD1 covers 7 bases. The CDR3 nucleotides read TGTGCCAGTAGTGGCGTACGGGACAGTGGCTCCTATAATTCACCCCTCCACTTT. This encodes CASSGVRDSGSYNSPLHF.